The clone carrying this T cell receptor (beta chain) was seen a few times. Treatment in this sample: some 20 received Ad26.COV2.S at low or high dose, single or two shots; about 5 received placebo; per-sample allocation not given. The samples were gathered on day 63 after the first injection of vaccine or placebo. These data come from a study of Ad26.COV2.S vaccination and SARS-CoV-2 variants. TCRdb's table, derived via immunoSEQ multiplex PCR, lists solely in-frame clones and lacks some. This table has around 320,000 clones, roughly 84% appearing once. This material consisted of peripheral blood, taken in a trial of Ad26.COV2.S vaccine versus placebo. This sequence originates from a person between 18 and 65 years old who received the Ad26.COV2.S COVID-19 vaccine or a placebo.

In nucleotides, the CDR3 is TGTGCCAGCACTCCAGGACGGACTAGCGGGGTTAATGAGCAGTTCTTC. Translated: CASTPGRTSGVNEQFF. The chain is built from TRBV11-2 and TRBJ2-1; 12 bases map to TRBD2. CDR1 is SGHAT and CDR2 is FQNNGV in the germline V gene. The CDR3 covers 16 residues. V lost 7 bases, J lost 7 bases, and 11 bases stayed unmatched.